The 9 T cell receptor beta chains below all came from one sample that was sequenced in a study of T cell changes during pregnancy in multiple sclerosis. This table comes from immunoSEQ multiplex PCR, and its TCRdb copy is limited to in-frame clones, with some not included. Counted here are about 99,000 clones, around 94% occurring once; the ten biggest clones make up 0.8% to 1%. Sequenced material: peripheral blood, taken after pregnancy. The origin of the receptors is a female donor with multiple sclerosis, enrolled in a pregnancy study.

J is TRBJ1-1 and V is TRBV10-3; 8 positions match TRBD1. This CDR3 region has 14 residues. CDR1 is ENHRY and CDR2 is SYGVKD in the germline V gene. The ends lost 8 bases at V and 5 bases at J; junction bases unmatched: 10. The CDR3 DNA sequence: TGTGCCATCGGTGCAGGGGGCCTAGGAACTGAAGCTTTCTTT. Its protein product is CAIGAGGLGTEAFF.

This clone was seen just once. V gene TRBV6-5 combines with J gene TRBJ1-2; D unresolved. Germline assignment: CDR1 MNHEY and CDR2 SVGAGI. This CDR3 region has 15 residues. V lost 2 bases to trimming and J lost 3 bases, with 13 bases between them. The CDR3 loop reads CASSYGSVSYYGYTF. The CDR3 coding sequence is TGTGCCAGCAGTTACGGTTCAGTTTCCTACTATGGCTACACCTTC.

This rearrangement joins TRBV19 to TRBJ1-1; D is possibly TRBD1 (6 bases). V was shortened by 7 bases and J by 0 bases, with 9 bases between the two germline ends. The CDR3 is made up of 13 amino acids. From germline, CDR1 is LNHDA and CDR2 SQIVND (reference sequence). The CDR3 loop reads CASTGGLNTEAFF. CDR3 sequence (DNA): TGTGCCAGTACGGGGGGGCTGAACACTGAAGCTTTCTTT.

The chain uses TRBV5-1 and TRBJ1-4, with 7 bases matching TRBD1. This CDR3 has 13 residues. The germline V gene has CDR1 SGHRS and CDR2 YFSETQ. The J segment lost 3 bases and the V segment lost 7 bases, leaving 3 bases of the junction unmatched. In DNA form, the CDR3 reads TGCGCCAGCGGCGGGACAGCTAATGAAAAACTGTTTTTT. Encoded protein: CASGGTANEKLFF.

This chain links TRBV5-1 with TRBJ1-1; a possible D gene is TRBD1 (5 bases). V lost 4 bases to trimming and J lost 3 bases, with 22 bases between them. There are 17 residues in the CDR3. Germline V gene lookup returns CDR1 SGHRS and CDR2 YFSETQ. The CDR3 region is CASSRLKAQGMDTEAFF. As DNA, the CDR3 is TGCGCCAGCAGCCGCCTCAAAGCCCAGGGTATGGACACTGAAGCTTTCTTT.

The chain joins TRBV13 to TRBJ1-1, with D hard to call. Trimming pared 0 bases from V and 7 bases from J, leaving 15 bases between. Looked up from germline, CDR1 is PRHDT and CDR2 is FYEKMQ (reference sequence). CDR3 length equals 15 residues. The CDR3 loop reads CASSLGDVGLGEAFF. For the CDR3, the DNA is TGTGCCAGCAGCTTAGGGGATGTGGGCCTGGGTGAAGCTTTCTTT.

This clone was observed a single time. The chain is built from TRBV7-6 and TRBJ2-3; a possible D gene is TRBD1 (5 bases). Germline lookup yields CDR1 SGHVS and CDR2 FNYEAQ. V shed 4 bases and J shed 2 bases, with 16 bases lying between them. This CDR3 contains 16 residues. The CDR3 sequence: CASSSRVGSTTDTQYF. In nucleotides, the CDR3 is TGTGCCAGCAGCTCCAGGGTAGGCTCCACCACAGATACGCAGTATTTT.

The rearrangement links TRBV5-1 to TRBJ2-2; D may be TRBD2 (5 bases). The CDR3 is 14 amino acids. The V end was cut by 4 bases, the J end by 1 base, with 8 bases between. The germline V gene has CDR1 SGHRS and CDR2 YFSETQ. CDR3 sequence: CASSGRENTGELFF. DNA of the CDR3: TGCGCCAGCAGCGGGAGAGAGAACACCGGGGAGCTGTTTTTT. Looking up the rest from reference TRBV5-1 and TRBJ2-2 gives the full variable domain: KAGVTQTPRYLIKTRGQQVTLSCSPISGHRSVSWYQQTPGQGLQFLFEYFSETQRNKGNFPGRFSGRQFSNSRSEMNVSTLELGDSALYLCASSGRENTGELFFGEGSRLTVL.

The rearrangement links TRBV9 to TRBJ2-1, with TRBD1 as a possible D gene (6 bases). The V and J ends lost 1 base and 2 bases respectively, with 10 bases between them. Germline values: CDR1 SGDLS, CDR2 YYNGEE. CDR3 length: 15 amino acids. The CDR3 here is CASSVWTAPYNEQFF. The CDR3 DNA reads as TGTGCCAGCAGCGTATGGACAGCTCCCTACAATGAGCAGTTCTTC.